This T cell receptor beta chain came from a study of cytomegalovirus exposure and HLA in healthy donors (dated by TCRdb to the late 2010s). About the study as a whole: An earlier analysis of 550 to 700 of the donors reported 250 to 300 Gb of sequence data and more than 90 million unique TCR beta sequences from about 200 million T cells. The study aimed to test whether cataloging public T cell receptors could reveal signatures of past pathogen exposure. Along with the approximately 700-subject first cohort, a separate validation cohort of approximately 110 different subjects was used. High-throughput TCR immunosequencing, statistical association of individual TCRs with disease status, and machine learning were combined to predict cytomegalovirus infection status. The number of donors typed differed by locus, with about 629-640 for A, B, C, DRB1 and DQB1, approximately 500 for DQA1, 600 to 610 for DPA1, and 450 to 480 for DPB1. To study patterns of TCR occurrence, a later analysis re-analyzed previously published TCR beta repertoires from under 750 donors and added high-resolution HLA genotyping. The later analysis used no new phenotypic data to find candidate immune exposures, relying instead on TCR beta sequences and their occurrence across donors. The T cell repertoires of around 730 subjects were profiled by immunosequencing and related to cytomegalovirus serostatus. Donor age, sex, ethnicity and CMV serostatus were collected together with the repertoire data. Several DR-DQ haplotypes were handled as single units for association and clustering, since linkage in the cohort was strong. The genetic ancestry cluster associated with self-reported Caucasian donors included about 84% of the roughly 400 genotyped donors. HLA typing covered class I and class II loci at four-digit resolution. Genome-wide SNP genotypes for about 60% of the roughly 700 donors were used in a later genetic analysis, which treated that subset as a discovery cohort. Among under 450 genotyped donors of the cohort, an average of around 240,000 unique TCR beta nucleotide sequences were sequenced per donor, about a sixth of them non-productive. In an earlier analysis of several hundred of the donors, high-throughput TCR beta sequencing was used to judge whether each TCR beta V gene segment behaved as functional or pseudogenic. An early release covering approximately 600 HLA-typed donors comprised about 300 gigabases of sequencing data and 85 million or so unique TCR sequences. All discovery cohort repertoires had been generated on a single sequencing platform.

Spanning cysteine to phenylalanine, the CDR3 consists of 16 amino acids. Solely the CDR3 DNA is kept, with 48 bases framed from the first base. After removal of 5 bases from V and 9 bases from J, the junction retains 9 bases not matched to a gene. The germline V gene yields SGHTA for CDR1 and FQGTGA for CDR2. The receptor library was made with the immunoSEQ multiplex PCR assay. A mixture of 60 forward primers for TCR Vbeta segments and 13 reverse primers for TCR Jbeta segments was used in the multiplex PCR. The CDR3 region of rearranged TCR beta genes was amplified from genomic DNA with a multiplex PCR assay. The amplified TCR beta libraries were sequenced on the Illumina HiSeq System as 87-base-pair reads. Turning to the authors' computational methods: Across the 700 or so repertoires, a later analysis counted roughly 77 million unique TCR beta chains, 9 million to 14 million of which were shared by at least two donors. Raw reads were error-corrected and collapsed into unique sequences by a nearest-neighbor algorithm in which closely related sequences were merged to remove PCR and sequencing errors. CDR3 sequences were aligned to IMGT reference sequences to assign V, D and J gene segments. For a sequence to be retained, a match of at least six nucleotides was required to both a V gene segment and a J gene segment. A rearrangement counted as productive if the CDR3 had no stop codons and remained in frame with V and J, and every other rearrangement counted as non-productive. CDR3 was defined according to IMGT convention as the region running from the second conserved V-encoded cysteine to the conserved J-encoded phenylalanine. The earlier analysis of 587 of the donors excluded sequences that lacked an unambiguous match to a single V gene segment. An earlier analysis of almost 600 of the donors classified V segments as functional when productive rearrangements were above 56.7% and as segregating when the standard deviation between donors was above 5%. To diagnose cytomegalovirus status from the catalog of TCR beta chain sequences, a statistical classification framework was built. A later analysis assigned V and J genes by comparing TCR nucleotide sequences with IMGT/GENE-DB human TR gene sequences. A later analysis assigned CDR3 sequences and most-parsimonious VDJ recombination scenarios with the TCRdist pipeline. In a later analysis, every TCR beta chain was defined by the combination of its CDR3 amino acid sequence and its V-gene family, and reads without a unique V-gene family were dropped. A later analysis removed 500 to 650 highly shared, low-generation-probability nucleotide sequences to deal with suspected cross-contamination and a sequencing artifact. For each public chain, a later analysis derived a clonal expansion index from normalized ranks of inferred template counts within each repertoire. A later analysis computed generation probabilities with a VDJ recombination model fitted to out-of-frame rearrangements, and checked the results against IGoR. A later analysis scored TCR-TCR, TCR-HLA and TCR-CMV co-occurrence with hypergeometric tests, applying a repertoire-size bias correction to TCR pairs. False discovery rates were estimated in a later analysis by permuting HLA or CMV assignments 20 times. In a later analysis, co-occurring TCRs were grouped using DBSCAN, with TCRdist sequence similarity added in when clustering inside HLA-allele-positive subsets. Repertoires with fewer than 30,000 or more than 120,000 public chains, plus five repertoires with anomalous nucleotide sharing, were excluded from co-occurrence clustering. As stored in TCRdb, this immuneACCESS dataset retains in-frame rearrangements with V and J assigned. A fraction of the clones does not appear; measured against another copy, unresolved V genes explain less than half of the discrepancy, and the remainder lacks a known reason. Clone size and the V and J calls come from that table; the DNA yielded D and trimming. For this sample there are 80,000 to 130,000 clones; approximately 80% appear just once. 1.2% of the sample is in the top ten clones.

Points on this clone: Its antigen remains undetermined. No base quality information exists; no much larger clone differs at one position.

The cohort comprised more than 550 healthy bone marrow donors. At the time of sampling, every cohort member was nominally healthy, though immune exposures that went unrecorded were likely present. The donor tested CMV seronegative, placing the donor among the 300 to 450 seronegative members of the cohort. A peripheral blood sample was collected from each donor, and TCR beta sequencing was performed on peripheral blood mononuclear cells. Genomic DNA extraction from the blood cell samples was performed with the Qiagen DNeasy Blood Extraction Kit. Points the paper makes about the study in general: Immune exposure information for the cohort was limited to CMV serostatus. In vitro tests confirmed that a few of the cytomegalovirus-associated TCR beta chains recognize cytomegalovirus antigens. Most TCR sequences were seen in very few donors, while some public TCRs were found in many individuals. A later analysis associated some 17,000 TCR beta sequences with specific HLA alleles at a false discovery rate of 0.05. In both the original and validation cohorts, the classifier was reported to diagnose cytomegalovirus status with high specificity and sensitivity. In a later analysis, several top co-occurrence clusters were reported to appear linked to parvovirus B19, influenza, CMV and Epstein-Barr virus. In a later analysis, HLA-associated TCR beta chains were found to be more clonally expanded and to have lower generation probabilities than equally common non-associated chains. Broadly in line with IMGT annotations, most TCR beta V segments showed up in productive rearrangements about 90% or about 30% of the time in an earlier analysis of several hundred of the donors. Because counts were too low, roughly 17 rarely observed V segments, including chromosome 9 orphons, were left out of the earlier analysis of a few hundred of the donors. In a later analysis, TCR association rates were found to vary across HLA loci, with the most associated TCRs seen for DRB1 alleles and the fewest for HLA-C alleles. A group of highly shared sequence variants was considered likely to be a technical artifact of the sequencing pipeline. The study listed over 150 TCR beta chains as associated with cytomegalovirus. According to a later genetic analysis, donors in an Asian-associated ancestry cluster had fewer N-insertions in productive TCRs than the roughly 700-donor mean. Because HLA typing was missing for some donors at each locus, association tests included only the typed subset. A further reported finding was that TCR beta sequences accurately predicted the HLA-A and HLA-B alleles for most subjects in the first cohort. V-gene and J-gene trimming of TCR beta chains was associated with a missense DCLRE1C variant in a later genetic analysis, and the association was replicated in an independent cohort. The 87-base-pair reads could not distinguish some IMGT-functional V segments, including TRBV6-2 and TRBV6-3, so those segments were excluded. Correlated functional status among segregating V segments might be attributable to linkage disequilibrium, but an unknown experimental factor could not be ruled out. Sequencing depth was assumed to be roughly uniform across donors in the presence/absence analyses, though that assumption may not hold. Only TCR beta chains were sequenced in this cohort, and the absence of alpha or paired-chain data limited detectable features. According to a later analysis, most CMV-associated TCR beta chains appeared to be HLA-restricted, and the HLA associations seemed to be driven largely by CMV exposure. The authors suggested that the approach could potentially be extended to other disease states and immunological phenotypes. When HLA alleles, especially DR and DQ, strongly co-occurred, attributing TCR associations to individual alleles was difficult.

Recombination linked TRBV7-3 to TRBJ2-1, with TRBD2 identical over 14 junction bases. Sequenced input: PBMCs. The source of this sequence is a young woman in good health and CMV-seronegative. The nucleotide sequence reads as follows: TGTGCCAGCAGCGCTCAGGGACTAGCGGGGGCAGGTGAGCAGTTCTTC. It translates to CASSAQGLAGAGEQFF.